This T cell receptor beta chain derives from a study of T cells in Graves' hyperthyroidism and ophthalmopathy. Whole-study context: Sampling of peripheral blood happened at initial diagnosis, prior to any treatment. Points from the study as a whole: Before onset, ophthalmopathy was predicted by the model a median around 6 months earlier.

Isolation of PBMCs was performed on approximately 10 ml fresh peripheral blood. Amplification of TCR beta CDR3 regions was performed using RNA transcripts as template. HTBI primers drove first-round RT-PCR of the TCR CDR3. MiXCR, run by TCRdb on the multiplex PCR reads, gives a single entry per CDR3 protein. The sample carries nearly 600,000 distinct CDR3 sequences, approximately 14% recorded once. Of note for this clonotype: Its specificity is not known.

This TCR came from a woman in her late teens or twenties with Graves' ophthalmopathy. Sequencing was performed on blood.

The CDR3 here is CASSLVAGERETQYF. The CDR3 DNA sequence: TGTGCCAGCAGCTTAGTAGCGGGAGAGAGAGAGACCCAGTACTTC. J is TRBJ2-5 and V is TRBV7-8; 9 bases match TRBD2. CDR1 and CDR2 (germline): SGHVS, FQNEAQ. This CDR3 region has 15 residues. V dropped 1 base and J dropped 4; count of bases not matched to a gene: 4.